This T cell receptor (beta chain) was identified during a study of control samples from healthy donors and cancer patients. This clone was detected once. Assay used: immunoSEQ multiplex PCR; TCRdb lists only in-frame clones, some missing. Of about 130,000 clones in the sample, about nine tenths were seen once. Germline V CDR1 and CDR2: SEHNR, FQNEAQ (reference sequence). Unmatched junction bases numbered 8, after V lost 5 bases and J lost 1 base. There are 17 residues in the CDR3. V is TRBV7-9 and J is TRBJ2-3; 11 bases match TRBD1. This sequence was found in a woman between 50 and 59 years old in good health. What was sequenced was blood. CDR3 amino acids: CASSTGQGVGGTDTQYF. CDR3 bases: TGTGCCAGCAGCACGGGACAGGGGGTGGGCGGCACAGATACGCAGTATTTT.